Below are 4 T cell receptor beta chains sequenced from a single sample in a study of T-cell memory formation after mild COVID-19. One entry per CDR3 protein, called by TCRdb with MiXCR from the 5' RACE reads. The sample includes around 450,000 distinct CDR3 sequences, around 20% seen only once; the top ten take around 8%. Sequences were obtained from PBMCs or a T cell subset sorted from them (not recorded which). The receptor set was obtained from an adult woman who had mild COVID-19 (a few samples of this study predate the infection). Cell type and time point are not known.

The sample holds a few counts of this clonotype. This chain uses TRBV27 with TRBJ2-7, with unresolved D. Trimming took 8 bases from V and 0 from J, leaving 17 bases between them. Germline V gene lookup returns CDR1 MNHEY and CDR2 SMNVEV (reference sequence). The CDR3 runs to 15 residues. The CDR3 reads CASRSPASSSYEQYF. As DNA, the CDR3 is TGTGCCAGCCGTTCACCAGCCTCAAGCTCCTACGAGCAGTACTTC.

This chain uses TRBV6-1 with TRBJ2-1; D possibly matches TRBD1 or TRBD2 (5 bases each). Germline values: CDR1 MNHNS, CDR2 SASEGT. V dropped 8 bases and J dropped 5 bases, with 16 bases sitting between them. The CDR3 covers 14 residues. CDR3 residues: CASGTGLIHNEQFF. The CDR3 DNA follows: TGTGCCAGCGGGACGGGGTTGATTCACAATGAGCAGTTCTTC.

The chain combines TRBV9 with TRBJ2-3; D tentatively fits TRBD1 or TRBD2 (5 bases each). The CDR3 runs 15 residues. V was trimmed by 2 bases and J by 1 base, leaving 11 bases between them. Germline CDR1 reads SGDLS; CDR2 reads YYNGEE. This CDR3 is CASSVWGSGTDTQYF. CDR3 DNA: TGTGCCAGCAGCGTTTGGGGGTCCGGCACAGATACGCAGTATTTT.

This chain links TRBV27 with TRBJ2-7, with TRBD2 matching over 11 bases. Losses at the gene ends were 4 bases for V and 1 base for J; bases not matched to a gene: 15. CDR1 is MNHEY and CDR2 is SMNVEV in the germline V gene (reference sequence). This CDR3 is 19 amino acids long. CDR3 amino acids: CASSSVSELAGGPSYEQYF. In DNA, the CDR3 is TGTGCCAGCAGTTCAGTTTCGGAGTTAGCGGGAGGGCCATCCTACGAGCAGTACTTC.